The sequence of this T cell receptor (beta chain) was determined in a study of cytomegalovirus exposure and HLA in healthy donors. Study context: A prior analysis found roughly 100 million unique TCR beta sequences from 150 million to 200 million T cells.

The study ran its PCR with 60 Vbeta and 13 Jbeta primers. Sequencing used immunoSEQ multiplex PCR; TCRdb keeps in-frame clones, though not all of them. The repertoire holds about 190,000 clones, with approximately 80% as singletons. To note about this clone: Its antigen is unknown.

The CDR3 has 15 residues. J gave up 0 bases and V 5 bases, and 4 bases lay outside the gene matches. Germline V lookup: CDR1 PRHDT, CDR2 FYEKMQ (reference sequence). Findings and caveats of the study: In a later analysis, DRB1 alleles had the most associated TCRs; HLA-C alleles the fewest. TCR beta chain V- and J-gene trimming was linked, in a later analysis, to a missense variant in DCLRE1C. CMV antigen specificity was confirmed in vitro for a few CMV-associated chains.

The chain combines TRBV13 with TRBJ2-1, with 7 bases identical to TRBD2. The sample comprised PBMCs. The TCR comes from a boy aged 2 to 9 in good health and CMV-seronegative. CDR3 in amino acids: CASSKRGVSYNEQFF. DNA of the CDR3: TGTGCCAGCAGCAAACGGGGGGTCTCCTACAATGAGCAGTTCTTC.